These 10 T cell receptor beta chains share one sample of origin, sequenced in a study of blood T cell repertoires in COVID-19. The repertoire was sequenced with immunoSEQ multiplex PCR; TCRdb's copy has only in-frame clones and lacks some. Of around 130,000 clones detected, over 75% appear once; the ten largest clones hold 16%. The specimen was peripheral blood. These receptors were taken from a man aged 60-69 years with active or convalescent COVID-19.

This rearrangement joins TRBV7-2 to TRBJ2-7; D unresolved. This CDR3 is 15 amino acids long. The V end was cut by 1 base, the J end by 0 bases, with 10 bases between. Germline CDR1 and CDR2: SGHTA and FQGNSA. As DNA, the CDR3 is TGTGCCAGCAGCTTAGTCTTAGGCGGCTCCTACGAGCAGTACTTC. Its protein product is CASSLVLGGSYEQYF. Complete variable domain (other parts from reference TRBV7-2 and TRBJ2-7): GAGVSQSPSNKVTEKGKDVELRCDPISGHTALYWYRQSLGQGLEFLIYFQGNSAPDKSGLPSDRFSAERTGGSVSTLTIQRTQQEDSAVYLCASSLVLGGSYEQYFGPGTRLTVT.

The V and J genes are TRBV6-6 and TRBJ2-5, with 9 bases aligning to TRBD1. V gave up 0 bases and J gave up 5 bases; unmatched junction bases: 7. The CDR3 extends over 16 amino acids. Germline V gene lookup returns CDR1 MNHNY and CDR2 SVGAGI (reference sequence). The CDR3 sequence: CASSYSGQGYGETQYF. CDR3 in DNA: TGTGCCAGCAGTTACTCGGGACAGGGATATGGGGAGACCCAGTACTTC.

The chain combines TRBV10-3 with TRBJ2-1; the match to TRBD2 covers 9 bases. Trimming removed 5 bases from V and 7 bases from J; junction bases left unmatched: 3. Germline V gives CDR1 ENHRY, CDR2 SYGVKD. The CDR3 has 13 amino acids. Here the CDR3 DNA reads TGTGCCATCAGTCAAAGCGGGAGGAATGAGCAGTTCTTC. Translation gives CAISQSGRNEQFF.

The J gene is TRBJ2-7, the V gene TRBV29-1; 8 nucleotides agree with TRBD1. The J segment lost 2 bases and the V segment lost 6 bases, leaving 6 bases of the junction unmatched. The CDR3 loop spans 13 amino acids. Germline-derived CDR1 and CDR2 are SQVTM and ANQGSEA. CDR3 sequence (DNA): TGCAGCGTCCGACAGGGGCCGCCCTACGAGCAGTACTTC. Its protein product is CSVRQGPPYEQYF.

This chain uses TRBV7-2 with TRBJ2-7; TRBD1 matches at 9 bases. This CDR3 has 14 residues. V was clipped by 4 bases and J by 1 base; unmatched bases: 2. Germline lookup yields CDR1 SGHTA and CDR2 FQGNSA. CDR3 DNA: TGTGCCAGCAGCTACAGGGGGCTTTCCTACGAGCAGTACTTC. Translating gives CASSYRGLSYEQYF.

A single count supports this clone. The rearrangement joins TRBV30 to TRBJ1-2; 7 nucleotides line up with TRBD1. From germline, CDR1 is GTSNPN and CDR2 SVGIG (reference sequence). V trimming: 5 bases; J trimming: 7 bases; junction bases outside the gene matches: 10. The CDR3 has 13 residues. CDR3 sequence: CAWSRQGLGGYTF. CDR3 DNA: TGTGCCTGGTCCCGACAGGGCCTCGGTGGCTACACCTTC.

The CDR3 sequence: CASSPGRVSSYEQYF. The DNA for the CDR3 is TGCGCCAGCAGTCCGGGGAGGGTTAGCTCCTACGAGCAGTACTTC. The J gene is TRBJ2-7, the V gene TRBV10-1; 7 nucleotides align to TRBD2. V trimming: 5 bases; J trimming: 0 bases; junction bases outside the gene matches: 7. CDR1 WNHNN and CDR2 SYGVQD come from the germline V gene (reference sequence). The CDR3 consists of 15 residues.

This rearrangement joins TRBV28 to TRBJ2-2; a possible D gene is TRBD2 (6 bases). The length of the CDR3 is 15 residues. Trimming removed 11 bases from V and 1 base from J, with 17 bases in between. The germline gives CDR1 MDHEN, CDR2 SYDVKM. CDR3 loop: CASTEIAENTGELFF. The CDR3 DNA reads as TGTGCCTCGACCGAAATAGCGGAGAACACCGGGGAGCTGTTTTTT.

The chain couples TRBV4-3 to TRBJ1-4; D uncertain. V was shortened by 4 bases and J by 0 bases, with 15 bases between the two germline ends. The CDR3 covers 17 residues. Germline V lookup: CDR1 LGHNA, CDR2 YSLEER. The CDR3 loop reads CASSRYGDIATNEKLFF. CDR3 DNA: TGCGCCAGCAGCCGGTACGGAGATATTGCAACTAATGAAAAACTGTTTTTT.

The chain combines TRBV6-2 or TRBV6-3 with TRBJ1-4; TRBD1 might be the D (5 bases). Trimming removed 5 bases at V and 8 bases at J, with 15 bases between. The CDR3 spans 14 residues. CDR1 and CDR2 (germline): MNHEY, SVGEGT. The CDR3 region is CASSAPGLLEKLFF. The CDR3 nucleotides read TGTGCCAGCAGTGCCCCAGGGCTCTTGGAAAAACTGTTTTTT.